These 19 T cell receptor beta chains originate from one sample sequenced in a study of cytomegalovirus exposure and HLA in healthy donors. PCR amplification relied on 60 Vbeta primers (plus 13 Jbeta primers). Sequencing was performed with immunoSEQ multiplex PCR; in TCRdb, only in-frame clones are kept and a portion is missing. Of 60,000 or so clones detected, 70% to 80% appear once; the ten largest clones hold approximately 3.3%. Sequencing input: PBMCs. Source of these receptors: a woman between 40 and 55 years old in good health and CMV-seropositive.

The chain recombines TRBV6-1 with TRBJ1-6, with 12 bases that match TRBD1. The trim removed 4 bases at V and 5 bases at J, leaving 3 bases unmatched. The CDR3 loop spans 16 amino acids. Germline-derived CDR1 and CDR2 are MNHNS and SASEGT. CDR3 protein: CASSVRDRGHNSPLHF. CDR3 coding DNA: TGTGCCAGCAGTGTTCGGGACAGGGGGCATAATTCACCCCTCCACTTT.

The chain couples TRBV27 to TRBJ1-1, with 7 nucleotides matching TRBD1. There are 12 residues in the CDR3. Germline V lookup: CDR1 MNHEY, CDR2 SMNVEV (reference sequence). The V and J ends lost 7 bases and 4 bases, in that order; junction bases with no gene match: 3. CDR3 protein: CASIYRGTEAFF. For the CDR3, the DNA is TGTGCCAGCATTTACAGGGGCACTGAAGCTTTCTTT.

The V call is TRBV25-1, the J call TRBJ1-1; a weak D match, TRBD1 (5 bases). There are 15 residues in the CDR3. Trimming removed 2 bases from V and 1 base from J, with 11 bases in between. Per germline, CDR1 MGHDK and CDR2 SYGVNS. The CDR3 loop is CASSEEGAANTEAFF. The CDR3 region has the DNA TGTGCCAGCAGTGAAGAAGGGGCGGCGAACACTGAAGCTTTCTTT.

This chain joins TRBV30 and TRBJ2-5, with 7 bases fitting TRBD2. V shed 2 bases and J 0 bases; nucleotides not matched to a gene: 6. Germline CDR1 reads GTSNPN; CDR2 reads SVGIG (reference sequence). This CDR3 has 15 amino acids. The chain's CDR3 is CAWSISGLYQETQYF. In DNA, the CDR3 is TGTGCCTGGAGTATTAGCGGGCTCTACCAAGAGACCCAGTACTTC.

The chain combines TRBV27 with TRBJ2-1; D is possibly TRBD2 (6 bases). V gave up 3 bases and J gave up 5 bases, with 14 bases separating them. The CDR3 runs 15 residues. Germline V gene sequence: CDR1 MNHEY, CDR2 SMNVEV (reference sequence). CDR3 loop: CASSFLKWTNNEQFF. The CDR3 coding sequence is TGTGCCAGCAGTTTTCTCAAGTGGACTAACAATGAGCAGTTCTTC.

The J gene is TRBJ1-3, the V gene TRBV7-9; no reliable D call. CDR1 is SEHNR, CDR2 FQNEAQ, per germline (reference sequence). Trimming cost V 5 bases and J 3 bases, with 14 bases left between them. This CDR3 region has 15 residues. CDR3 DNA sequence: TGTGCCAGCAGCCCACGGGAGGGCCATGGAAACACCATATATTTT. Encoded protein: CASSPREGHGNTIYF.

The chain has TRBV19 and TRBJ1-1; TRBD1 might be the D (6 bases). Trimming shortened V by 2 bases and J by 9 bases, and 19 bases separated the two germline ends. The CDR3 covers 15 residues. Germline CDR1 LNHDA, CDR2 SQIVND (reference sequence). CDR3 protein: CASSITPGTPTQAFF. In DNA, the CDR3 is TGTGCCAGTAGTATAACTCCCGGGACACCAACCCAAGCTTTCTTT.

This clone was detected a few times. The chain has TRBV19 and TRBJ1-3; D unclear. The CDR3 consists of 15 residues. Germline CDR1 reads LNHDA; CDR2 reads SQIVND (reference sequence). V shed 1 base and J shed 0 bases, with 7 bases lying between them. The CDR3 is CASSIGADSGNTIYF. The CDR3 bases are TGTGCCAGTAGTATAGGAGCCGACTCTGGAAACACCATATATTTT.

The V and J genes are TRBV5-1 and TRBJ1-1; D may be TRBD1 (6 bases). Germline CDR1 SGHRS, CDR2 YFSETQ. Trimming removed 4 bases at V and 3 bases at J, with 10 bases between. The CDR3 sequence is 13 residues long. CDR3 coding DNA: TGCGCCAGCAGCCAACAGGGTGACACTGAAGCTTTCTTT. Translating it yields CASSQQGDTEAFF.

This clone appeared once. The DNA of the CDR3 is TGTGCCAGCAGCGTAGAGGGGACAGACAATGAGCAGTTCTTC. The encoded protein is CASSVEGTDNEQFF. The chain is built from TRBV9 and TRBJ2-1, with 7 bases fitting TRBD1. Per germline, CDR1 SGDLS and CDR2 YYNGEE. Trimming cost V 0 bases and J 5 bases; bases outside gene matches: 2. The CDR3 extends over 14 amino acids.

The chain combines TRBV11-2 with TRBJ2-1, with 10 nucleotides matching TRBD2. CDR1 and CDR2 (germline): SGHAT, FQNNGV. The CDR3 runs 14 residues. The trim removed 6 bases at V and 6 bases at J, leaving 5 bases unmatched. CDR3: CASSRTSGVNEQFF. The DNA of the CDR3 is TGTGCCAGCAGTCGGACTAGCGGAGTCAATGAGCAGTTCTTC.

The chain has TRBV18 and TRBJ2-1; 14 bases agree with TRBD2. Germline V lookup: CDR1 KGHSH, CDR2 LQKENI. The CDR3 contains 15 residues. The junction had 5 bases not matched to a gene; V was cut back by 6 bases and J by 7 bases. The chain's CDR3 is CASSPTSGGANEQFF. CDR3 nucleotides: TGTGCCAGCTCCCCGACTAGCGGGGGGGCAAATGAGCAGTTCTTC.

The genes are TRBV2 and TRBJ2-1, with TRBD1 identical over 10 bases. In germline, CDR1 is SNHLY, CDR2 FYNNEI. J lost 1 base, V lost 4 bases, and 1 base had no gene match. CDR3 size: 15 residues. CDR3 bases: TGTGCCAGCAGTGGGACAGGGGGTTCCTACAATGAGCAGTTCTTC. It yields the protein CASSGTGGSYNEQFF.

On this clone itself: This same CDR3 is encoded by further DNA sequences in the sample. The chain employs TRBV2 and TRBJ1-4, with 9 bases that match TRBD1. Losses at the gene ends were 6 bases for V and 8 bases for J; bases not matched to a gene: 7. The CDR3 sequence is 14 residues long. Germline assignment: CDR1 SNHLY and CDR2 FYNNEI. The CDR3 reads CASRRQGVNEKLFF. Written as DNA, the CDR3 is TGTGCCAGCAGGAGACAGGGGGTCAACGAAAAACTGTTTTTT.

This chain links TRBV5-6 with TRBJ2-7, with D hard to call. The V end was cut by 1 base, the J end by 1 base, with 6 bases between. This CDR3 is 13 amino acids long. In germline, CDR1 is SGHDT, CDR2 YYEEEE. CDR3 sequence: CASSLWASYEQYF. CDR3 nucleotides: TGTGCCAGCAGCTTGTGGGCTTCCTACGAGCAGTACTTC.

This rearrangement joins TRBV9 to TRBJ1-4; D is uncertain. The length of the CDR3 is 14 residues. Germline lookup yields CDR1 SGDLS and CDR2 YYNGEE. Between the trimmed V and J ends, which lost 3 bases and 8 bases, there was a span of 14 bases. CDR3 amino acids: CASSAPLEEEKLFF. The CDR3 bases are TGTGCCAGCAGCGCCCCCCTGGAGGAGGAAAAACTGTTTTTT.

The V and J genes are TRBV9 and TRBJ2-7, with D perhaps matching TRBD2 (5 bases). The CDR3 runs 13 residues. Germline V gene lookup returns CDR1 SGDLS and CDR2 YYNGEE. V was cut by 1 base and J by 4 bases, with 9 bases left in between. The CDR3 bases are TGTGCCAGCAGCGTATCCGGGGAGTACGAGCAGTACTTC. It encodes CASSVSGEYEQYF.

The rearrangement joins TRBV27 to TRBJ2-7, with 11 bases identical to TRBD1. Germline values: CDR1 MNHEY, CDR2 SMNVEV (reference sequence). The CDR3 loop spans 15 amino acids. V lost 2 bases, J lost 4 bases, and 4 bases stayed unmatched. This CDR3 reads CASSLGTGGFYEQYF. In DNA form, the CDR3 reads TGTGCCAGCAGTTTAGGGACAGGGGGATTTTACGAGCAGTACTTC.

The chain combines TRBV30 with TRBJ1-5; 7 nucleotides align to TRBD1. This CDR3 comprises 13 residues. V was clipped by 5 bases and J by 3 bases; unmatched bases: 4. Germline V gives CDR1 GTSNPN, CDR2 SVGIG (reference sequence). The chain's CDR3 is CAWAGTVNQPQHF. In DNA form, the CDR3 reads TGTGCCTGGGCCGGGACAGTCAATCAGCCCCAGCATTTT.